This TCR beta chain was identified in a study of beta chain features in type 1 diabetes. A few counts support this clone. Its antigen is unknown. TCRB transcripts that were expressed got sequenced, as all of the isolated RNA had been reverse transcribed. The method was immunoSEQ multiplex PCR; TCRdb's version includes in-frame clones alone and lacks a portion of them. The table has 640,000 or so clones, around an eighth seen once. Every donor provided one heparinised blood draw, which averaged around 110 mL. CD4+ cells of the naive, central memory, regulatory and stem cell-like memory types were sorted via CD45RO/CCR7/CD25/CD127/CD95/CD27. Points from the study as a whole: TCRB CDR3s from Type 1 diabetes patients were moderately but significantly shorter in all four CD4+ subsets. For cells with high TCR expression, cDNA sequencing could yield over-representation.

The trim removed 5 bases at V and 5 bases at J, leaving 10 bases unmatched. Germline assignment: CDR1 SEHNR and CDR2 FQNEAQ (reference sequence). The CDR3 has 16 amino acids. V is TRBV7-9 and J is TRBJ2-4, with 9 bases aligning to TRBD1. Material for sequencing was naive CD4+ T cells from blood. The sequence was obtained from a man in his late teens or twenties with type 1 diabetes. The CDR3 protein is CASSVTPGQGENIQYF. As DNA, the CDR3 is TGTGCCAGCAGCGTTACTCCGGGACAGGGTGAAAACATTCAGTACTTC. Full variable domain (remainder filled in from reference TRBV7-9 and TRBJ2-4): DTGVSQNPRHKITKRGQNVTFRCDPISEHNRLYWYRQTLGQGPEFLTYFQNEAQLEKSRLLSDRFSAERPKGSFSTLEIQRTEQGDSAMYLCASSVTPGQGENIQYFGAGTRLSVL.